The 4 T cell receptor beta chains in this list originate from one sample, sequenced in a study of T-cell reconstitution after alpha-beta-depleted transplantation in children. TCRbeta library preparation incorporated unique molecular identifiers. TCRdb ran MiXCR on the PCR reads and lists one entry per CDR3 protein. The table lists approximately 300,000 distinct CDR3 sequences, roughly 8.2% of them singletons. Points from the study as a whole: A year post-transplant, T-cell counts and diversity derived mostly from newly produced T cells.

These TCRs' antigens remain unknown. Source: peripheral blood, taken 360 days after TCRalphabeta/CD19-depleted stem cell transplant. All receptors come from a female patient under 10 years old who had a stem cell transplant for Fanconi anemia, so the T cells may come from the graft donor.

This clonotype was seen repeatedly, ten times or more. The genes are TRBV7-2 and TRBJ2-5, with TRBD1 matching 8 bases. J lost 5 bases, V lost 5 bases, and 7 bases had no gene match. The CDR3 has 14 residues. Germline-derived CDR1 and CDR2 are SGHTA and FQGNSA. CDR3 residues: CASSVSGGWETQYF. For the CDR3, the DNA is TGTGCCAGCAGCGTATCAGGGGGCTGGGAGACCCAGTACTTC. Looking up the rest from reference TRBV7-2 and TRBJ2-5 gives the full variable domain: GAGVSQSPSNKVTEKGKDVELRCDPISGHTALYWYRQSLGQGLEFLIYFQGNSAPDKSGLPSDRFSAERTGGSVSTLTIQRTQQEDSAVYLCASSVSGGWETQYFGPGTRLLVL.

This clonotype was picked up a small number of times. V usage is TRBV12-5 and J usage is TRBJ2-7, with TRBD1 matching 10 bases. Per germline, CDR1 LGHNT and CDR2 FRNRAP. Trimming at V came to 2 bases and at J to 7 bases, leaving 14 bases not matched to a gene. The CDR3 is made up of 17 amino acids. The CDR3 sequence is CASGLILGQGGSREQYF. The CDR3 bases are TGTGCTAGTGGTTTGATCTTAGGACAGGGGGGATCGCGGGAGCAGTACTTC.

This clonotype was seen at least ten times. The chain employs TRBV7-3 and TRBJ2-7, with no clear D. The length of the CDR3 is 13 residues. Germline CDR1 is SGHTA and CDR2 is FQGTGA. V shed 5 bases and J shed 6 bases, with 14 bases lying between them. CDR3 coding DNA: TGTGCCAGCAGCCCCTGGGTGGGTCTCGAGCAGTACTTC. It specifies CASSPWVGLEQYF.

The table lists this clonotype with many counts. The chain is built from TRBV5-1 and TRBJ2-1, with 7 bases matching TRBD1. In germline, CDR1 is SGHRS, CDR2 YFSETQ. The CDR3 covers 13 residues. With 4 bases clipped from V and 8 bases from J, the junction kept 6 bases outside the gene matches. Written as DNA, the CDR3 is TGCGCCAGCAGCGCCACAGGGGTTTATGAGCAGTTCTTC. Residues: CASSATGVYEQFF.